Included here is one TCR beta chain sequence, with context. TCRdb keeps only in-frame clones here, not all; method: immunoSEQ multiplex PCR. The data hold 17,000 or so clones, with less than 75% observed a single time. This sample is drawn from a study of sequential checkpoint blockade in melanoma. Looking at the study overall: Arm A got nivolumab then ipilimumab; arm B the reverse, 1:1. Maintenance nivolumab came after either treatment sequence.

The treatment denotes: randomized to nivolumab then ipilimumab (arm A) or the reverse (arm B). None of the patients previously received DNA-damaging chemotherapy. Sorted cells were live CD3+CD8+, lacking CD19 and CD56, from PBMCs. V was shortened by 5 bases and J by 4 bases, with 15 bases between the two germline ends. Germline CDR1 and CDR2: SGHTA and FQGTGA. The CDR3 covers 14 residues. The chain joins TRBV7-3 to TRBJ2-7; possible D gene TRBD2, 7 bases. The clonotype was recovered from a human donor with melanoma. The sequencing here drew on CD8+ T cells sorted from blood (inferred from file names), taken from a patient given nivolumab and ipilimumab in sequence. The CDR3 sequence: CASSEGGAGYEQYF. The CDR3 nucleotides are TGTGCCAGCAGCGAGGGGGGGGCAGGGTACGAGCAGTACTTC.